This TCR beta chain appears in the sequencing data of a study of identical twins. Study findings and constraints: Among beta out-of-frame sequences, excess sharing between twins appeared weaker.

TCRdb ran MiXCR on the 5' RACE reads and lists one entry per CDR3 protein. The table records some 730,000 distinct CDR3 sequences, roughly 20% of them present only once. Trimming pared 6 bases from V and 9 bases from J, leaving 21 bases between. The CDR3 is 16 amino acids. This clonotype has a handful of counts. Its antigen is still unknown. The sample was also reused in another study, on T cells expressing NK-cell markers.

The TCR was taken from a young woman in good health. This chain uses TRBV12-3 or TRBV12-4 with TRBJ1-6; D is uncertain. Sequenced sample: PBMCs. The CDR3 reads CASSQNLVSRGSPLHF. The CDR3 DNA sequence: TGTGCCAGCAGCCAAAACCTAGTGTCTCGGGGTTCACCCCTCCACTTT.